This T cell receptor beta chain was identified in a study of blood T cell repertoires in COVID-19 (dated by TCRdb to 2018 to 2021). Turning to the overall study: Samples covering the acute and convalescent phases of COVID-19 were provided by collaborators in the United States, Italy and Spain. The prospective study material was composed of cDNA or gDNA derived from T cells, B-cell-depleted T cells, or PBMCs. Subjects who had been exposed to COVID-19, were actively infected with it, or had recovered from it provided the deeply sampled blood TCRbeta repertoires that made up the dataset. The repertoires were released in a freely available public database intended as a resource for research on the immune response to SARS-CoV-2. The samples were drawn from two sources: the first 160 participants of the ongoing ImmuneRACE study, and 1,200 or so subjects contributed by 6 global collaborators. Nearly every sample came with metadata listing a de-identified subject ID, COVID-19 status, age in years and sex. Where available, HLA class I and class II types were obtained from metadata supplied by the sample provider rather than from assay-based typing. On the study overall, not on this receptor specifically: The amount of clinical and demographic metadata varied by source and participant and was provided uncurated.

Each collaborating institution followed its own protocols to collect whole blood in K2EDTA tubes. Collaborator samples were shipped for TCRbeta analysis as frozen whole blood, isolated PBMCs, or DNA extracted from either sample type. According to the germline V gene (reference sequence), CDR1 reads SGHNT and CDR2 reads YYREEE. Reading from cysteine to phenylalanine, the CDR3 counts 16 amino acids. CDR3 DNA is the only sequence kept; it has 48 bases, read in frame from the first base. V gives up 4 bases and J gives up 4 bases, and the segment between their germline ends measures 17 bases. Worth noting for this clone: Its antigen is still unknown. Qualities for individual bases were not recorded, and no much larger clone is one base off.

TCRbeta CDR3 regions were amplified from genomic DNA by means of the immunoSEQ Assay, a bias-controlled multiplex PCR. In the paper's pipeline: The number of nucleated cells in each sample was estimated by amplification of reference gene primers within the assay. To quantify the absolute abundance of each unique TCRbeta CDR3 rearrangement, sequence reads were collapsed and filtered. Productive Simpson clonality was computed per sample as the square root of Simpson's diversity index over productive rearrangements. Not all clones reach the TCRdb copy of this immuneACCESS table, which keeps in-frame sequences only. Checked studies attribute under half of the gap to unresolved V genes and leave the rest unexplained. D and trimming come from the DNA, and the V and J calls and clone size come from that table. Here the sample has about 96,000 clones; roughly 83% occur a single time. 15% to 20% of the sample lies in the top ten.

The origin of this receptor is an older woman with acute or convalescent COVID-19. The chain was built from TRBV5-4 and TRBJ2-2, with TRBD2 perhaps the D gene, on 6 matching bases. The source material was peripheral blood. Here the CDR3 is given as CASSRGGALLTGELFF. Read as DNA, the sequence is TGTGCCAGCAGCCGCGGCGGGGCCCTCCTCACCGGGGAGCTGTTTTTT.